This TCR beta chain comes out of a study of OX40 agonist ivuxolimab in advanced cancers. Study-level background: The study gave patients intravenous ivuxolimab at 0.01 to 10 mg/kg every 2 weeks. Anti-PD-1, anti-PD-L1 or anti-CTLA-4 therapy given earlier was allowed, and 30% to 45% had some. General study findings and limits: In general, CD8+ T cells held more expanded clones than CD4+ did, on average. Antigen specificity remained undetermined for the expanded peripheral T cells.

Repertoires were generated with immunoSEQ multiplex PCR, while TCRdb's copy carries only in-frame clones and drops some. This sample has 70,000 or so clones; 75% to 90% occur once, and the top ten carry approximately 1.2%. There are a few counts of this clone. What it binds is unknown. Germline CDR1 SEHNR, CDR2 FQNEAQ (reference sequence). The CDR3 loop spans 15 amino acids. The V and J ends lost 3 bases and 11 bases, in that order; junction bases with no gene match: 14. The clonotype originates from an adult with an advanced solid tumor such as melanoma, head and neck, liver or kidney cancer. Material: CD4+ or CD8+ T cells sorted from blood, obtained in a trial of the OX40 agonist ivuxolimab. The chain joins TRBV7-9 to TRBJ1-2; 8 nucleotides align to TRBD1. CDR3 nucleotides: TGTGCCAGCAGCTTGGCGACAAGGGCAGGGGGCCTATACACCTTC. Translation: CASSLATRAGGLYTF.